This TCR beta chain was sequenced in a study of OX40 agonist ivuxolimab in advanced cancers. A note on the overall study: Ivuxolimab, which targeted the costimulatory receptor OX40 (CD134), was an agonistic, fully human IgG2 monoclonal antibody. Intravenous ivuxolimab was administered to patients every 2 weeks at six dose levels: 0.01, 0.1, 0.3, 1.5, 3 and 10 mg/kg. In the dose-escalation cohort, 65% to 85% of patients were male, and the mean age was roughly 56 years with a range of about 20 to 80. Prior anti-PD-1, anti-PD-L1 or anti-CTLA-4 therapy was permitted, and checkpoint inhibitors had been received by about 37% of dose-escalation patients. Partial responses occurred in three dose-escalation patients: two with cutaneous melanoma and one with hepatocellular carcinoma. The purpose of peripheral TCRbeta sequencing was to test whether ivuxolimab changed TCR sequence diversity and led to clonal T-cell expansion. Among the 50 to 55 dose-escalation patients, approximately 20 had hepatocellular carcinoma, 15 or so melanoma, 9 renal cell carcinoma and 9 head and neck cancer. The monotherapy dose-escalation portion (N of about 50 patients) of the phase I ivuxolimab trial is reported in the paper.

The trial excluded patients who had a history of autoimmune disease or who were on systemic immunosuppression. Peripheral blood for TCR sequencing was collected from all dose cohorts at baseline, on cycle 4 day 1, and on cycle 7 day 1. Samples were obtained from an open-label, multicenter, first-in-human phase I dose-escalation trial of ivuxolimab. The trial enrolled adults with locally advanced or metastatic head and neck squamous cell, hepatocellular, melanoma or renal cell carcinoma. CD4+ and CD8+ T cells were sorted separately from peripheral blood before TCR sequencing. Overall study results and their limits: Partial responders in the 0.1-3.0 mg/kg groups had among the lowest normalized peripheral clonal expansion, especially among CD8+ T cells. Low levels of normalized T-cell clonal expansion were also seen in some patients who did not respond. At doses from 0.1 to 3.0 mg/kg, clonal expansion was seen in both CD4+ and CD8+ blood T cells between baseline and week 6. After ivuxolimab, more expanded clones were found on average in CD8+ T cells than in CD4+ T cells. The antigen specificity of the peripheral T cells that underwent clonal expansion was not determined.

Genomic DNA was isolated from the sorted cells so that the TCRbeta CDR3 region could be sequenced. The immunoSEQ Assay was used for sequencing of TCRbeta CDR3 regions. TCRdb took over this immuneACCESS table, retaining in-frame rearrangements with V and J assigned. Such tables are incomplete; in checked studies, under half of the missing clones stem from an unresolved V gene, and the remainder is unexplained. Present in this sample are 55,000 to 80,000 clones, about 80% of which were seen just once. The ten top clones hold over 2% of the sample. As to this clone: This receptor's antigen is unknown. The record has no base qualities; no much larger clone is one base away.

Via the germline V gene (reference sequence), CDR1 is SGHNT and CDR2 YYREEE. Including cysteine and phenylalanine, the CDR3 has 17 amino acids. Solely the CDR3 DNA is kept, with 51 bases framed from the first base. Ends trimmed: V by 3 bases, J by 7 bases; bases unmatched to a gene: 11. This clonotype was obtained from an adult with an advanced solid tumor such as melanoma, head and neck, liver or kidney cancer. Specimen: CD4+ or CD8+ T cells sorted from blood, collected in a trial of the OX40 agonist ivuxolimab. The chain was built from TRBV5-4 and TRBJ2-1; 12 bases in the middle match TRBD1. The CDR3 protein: CASSSGGTGGALNEQFF. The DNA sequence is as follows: TGTGCCAGCAGCTCCGGGGGGACAGGGGGCGCTTTGAATGAGCAGTTCTTC. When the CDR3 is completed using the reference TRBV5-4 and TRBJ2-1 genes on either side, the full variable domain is ETGVTQSPTHLIKTRGQQVTLRCSSQSGHNTVSWYQQALGQGPQFIFQYYREEENGRGNFPPRFSGLQFPNYSSELNVNALELDDSALYLCASSSGGTGGALNEQFFGPGTRLTVL.